Included here is one T cell receptor (beta chain) sequence, with context. Its antigen is currently unknown. Only in-frame clones appear in the TCRdb table, and some are missing; sequencing was by immunoSEQ multiplex PCR. In the table there are about 200,000 clones, more than 80% of which are singletons. The record originates from a study of T cell responses to AZD1222 COVID-19 vaccine. The CDR3 covers 14 residues. Germline values: CDR1 MNHEY, CDR2 SVGAGI. Trimming left V 10 bases short and J 4 bases short, with 18 bases between. Study-level findings and limits: Elevations in Spike-specific TCR breadth and depth followed administration of two AZD1222 doses. The repertoires were collected only after the peak T cell response.

Sequenced here: peripheral blood, sampled 28 days after the second dose of the MenACWY control vaccine. V usage is TRBV6-5 and J usage is TRBJ2-3; D unresolved. The TCR was taken from an adult who received the MenACWY meningococcal vaccine as a control. The CDR3 nucleotides read TGTGCCACCTGGAACAGACCTCTGGCAGATACGCAGTATTTT. It translates to CATWNRPLADTQYF.